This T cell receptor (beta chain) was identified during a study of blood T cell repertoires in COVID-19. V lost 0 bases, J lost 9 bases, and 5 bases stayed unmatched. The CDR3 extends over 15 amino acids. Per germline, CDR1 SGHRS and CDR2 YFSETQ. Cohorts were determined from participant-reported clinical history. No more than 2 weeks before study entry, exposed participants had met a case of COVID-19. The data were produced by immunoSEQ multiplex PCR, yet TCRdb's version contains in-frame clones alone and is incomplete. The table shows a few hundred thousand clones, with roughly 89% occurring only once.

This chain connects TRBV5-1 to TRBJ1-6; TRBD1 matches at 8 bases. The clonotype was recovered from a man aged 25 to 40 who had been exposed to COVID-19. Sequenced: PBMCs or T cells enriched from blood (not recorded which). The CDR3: CASSLDRTGSSPLHF. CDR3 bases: TGCGCCAGCAGCTTGGATAGGACAGGGAGTTCACCCCTCCACTTT. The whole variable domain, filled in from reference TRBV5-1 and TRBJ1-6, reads KAGVTQTPRYLIKTRGQQVTLSCSPISGHRSVSWYQQTPGQGLQFLFEYFSETQRNKGNFPGRFSGRQFSNSRSEMNVSTLELGDSALYLCASSLDRTGSSPLHFGNGTRLTVT.